This T cell receptor (beta chain) was sequenced for a study of blood T cell repertoires in COVID-19. Overall study context: The study drew acute and convalescent COVID-19 samples from the United States, Italy and Spain.

Germline CDR1 reads ENHRY; CDR2 reads SYGVKD. The V and J ends lost 6 bases and 4 bases respectively, with 15 bases between them. The CDR3 consists of 14 residues. Profiling relied on immunoSEQ multiplex PCR, and the TCRdb table lists in-frame clones only, not all of them. The table includes about 75,000 clones, about four fifths detected once. The TCR originated in an elderly woman with active or convalescent COVID-19. This chain joins TRBV10-3 and TRBJ1-1; D unclear. Sequenced: peripheral blood. CDR3 sequence (DNA): TGTGCCATCAGCGCCGGAGGGTTCGGCACTGAAGCTTTCTTT. Protein product: CAISAGGFGTEAFF.